This T cell receptor beta chain came from a study of T cells after yellow fever vaccination. TCRdb called the 5' RACE reads again in MiXCR, with one record for every CDR3 protein. The data show some 350,000 distinct CDR3 sequences, 3% to 4.5% seen once. This clonotype was recorded at least ten times. The CDR3 is 18 amino acids. The J segment lost 1 base and the V segment lost 0 bases, leaving 10 bases of the junction unmatched. CDR1 and CDR2 from the germline V gene are MNHEY and SVGAGI. The TCR sequence derives from a man aged 18 to 29 who received the YFV17D yellow fever vaccine. The material was PBMCs, obtained 5 days after the yellow fever booster vaccination. V is TRBV6-5 and J is TRBJ2-3; 7 positions match TRBD1. The CDR3 loop is CASSYSYPSGGGTDTQYF. Written as DNA, the CDR3 is TGTGCCAGCAGTTACTCATATCCCTCAGGGGGTGGCACAGATACGCAGTATTTT.